A selection of T cell receptor beta chains follows, all from one sample in a study of beta chain features in type 1 diabetes. Sequencing used immunoSEQ multiplex PCR; TCRdb keeps in-frame clones, though not all of them. The sample carries roughly 160,000 clones, around 8.4% recorded once. Sequencing used central memory CD4+ T cells from blood. The receptors stem from a young woman with type 1 diabetes. The CDR3 runs from the conserved cysteine through the conserved F or W. The D gene is left open where the match is weak. Expanded clones get a size class; other rows say once, few or many, or leave the size out.

clone_size | j_call | d_call | v_call | cdr3_nt | cdr3_aa
- | TRBJ1-1 | TRBD1 | TRBV11-3 | TGTGCCAGCAGCCCCGAGACAGGGTACGGGGGGAACACTGAAGCTTTCTTT | CASSPETGYGGNTEAFF
- | TRBJ1-2 | - | TRBV30 | TGTGCCTGGAGTGTATTTCCCCTCGGATCCGGGGAATCGAACTATGGCTACACCTTC | CAWSVFPLGSGESNYGYTF
- | TRBJ2-3 | TRBD2 | TRBV30 | TGTGCCTGGAGTGTTATGGGACTAGCGGTCACGAATACGCAGTATTTT | CAWSVMGLAVTNTQYF
- | TRBJ2-7 | - | TRBV4-3 | TGCGCCAGCAGCCAAGTGTCTGGGGGCGCCTACGAGCAGTACTTC | CASSQVSGGAYEQYF
- | TRBJ1-5 | TRBD1 | TRBV11-2 | TGTGCCAGCAGCGCGGACAGGGATCAGCCCCAGCATTTT | CASSADRDQPQHF
few | TRBJ2-7 | - | TRBV6-1 | TGTGCCGGGCCAGCGGGCAGGGCTGGGTACGAGCAGTACTTC | CAGPAGRAGYEQYF
- | TRBJ2-3 | - | TRBV10-3 | TGTGCCATCAGTGAGTCGTCACTAAACACAGATACGCAGTATTTT | CAISESSLNTDTQYF
- | TRBJ2-5 | TRBD2 | TRBV7-2 | TGTGCCAGCAGTACCACCGGGACTAGCGGGAGGGAGACCCAGTACTTC | CASSTTGTSGRETQYF
- | TRBJ1-6 | TRBD1 | TRBV25-1 | TGTGCCAGCAGTGAATATGGGACAGGAGGTTCACCCCTCCACTTT | CASSEYGTGGSPLHF
few | TRBJ1-5 | - | TRBV4-3 | TGCGCCAGCAGCCAAGAGTGGGGCAGGCATAATCAGCCCCAGCATTTT | CASSQEWGRHNQPQHF
- | TRBJ1-5 | - | TRBV18 | TGTGCCAGCTCACCGACAGATAGCAATCAGCCCCAGCATTTT | CASSPTDSNQPQHF
- | TRBJ2-7 | - | TRBV7-2 | TGTGCCAGCAGCTTAAGTTTTGAGGGTCGGGGCGAGCAGTACTTC | CASSLSFEGRGEQYF
few | TRBJ1-2 | - | TRBV6-5 | TGTGCCAGCAAACATTTTCTTTATGGCTACACCTTC | CASKHFLYGYTF